This T cell receptor beta chain is drawn from a study of neurological immune-mediated disorders (dated by TCRdb to about 2019). Some background on the complete study: Peripheral blood TCR-beta repertoires from patients with HTLV-I-associated myelopathy (HAM/TSP), patients with multiple sclerosis, and healthy controls were compared in the study using UMI-based sequencing. Alongside PBMC samples, the set of 106 TCR-beta libraries contained longitudinal samples, technical triplicates, and paired CD4+ and CD8+ T-cell subsets that had been sorted. Longitudinal HAM/TSP donors and healthy donors each had 3 time-points at intervals of about 3-45 months. The cohort comprised 65 to 75 subjects: about 14 HAM/TSP patients, 35 or so multiple sclerosis patients and around 20 healthy controls.

The time point label of this sample denotes: longitudinal time-point 1 (baseline). The healthy controls were volunteers from a blood bank in Maryland, USA. Libraries from unsorted PBMCs were made from 2 million PBMCs kept in RNAlater at -80 degrees C until RNA extraction. Peripheral blood was subjected to Ficoll-Hypaque density gradient centrifugation to isolate PBMCs, which were then cryopreserved in liquid nitrogen. The research as a whole found: No identical CDR3 amino acid sequences were found to be shared among expanded clones across subjects, suggesting that TCR-beta repertoires were private in all groups. TCR clonal expansion was highest in HAM/TSP patients and lowest in MS patients, with MS patients falling below even healthy controls.

This clonotype was picked up many times. It lacks a known antigen. The sample holds no much larger clone one base away, and base qualities are not on file. cDNA was synthesized by template-switch 5'RACE using a primer with a 10-nucleotide random unique molecular identifier that tagged each TCR transcript. Every sequencing run yielded over 190 million TCR-beta sequences covering 15-18 subjects. The RNeasy kit was used for extraction of total RNA. Using the KAPA Real-time Library Amplification kit, TCR-beta VDJ regions were amplified with primers for the TCR constant region and the 5'RACE anchor. Sample indexes and Illumina adaptors were added in a first PCR, after which library yield was increased in a second PCR. After purification with Ampure beads, the TCR product of roughly 650 bp was size-selected on a 2% E-gel SizeSelection system. Before pooling, libraries had their quality checked on a Bioanalyzer, their concentration measured with Qubit, and their quantity determined with the Kapa Library Quantification kit. Paired-end 2 x 150 bp sequencing of the libraries was performed on an Illumina HiSeq 2500. To increase sequence diversity, roughly 24-30% phiX was spiked into each library pool. The authors' pipeline ran thus. Quality-filtered reads were processed with the UMI-based MiGEC pipeline, which removed over 80% of raw TCR sequences during error correction. VDJ genes were aligned to IMGT germline references, and clonotypes were defined by unique CDR3 amino acid sequence plus V-J genes. Clonal expansion, Shannon diversity, and CDR3 relatedness (CalcPairwiseDistances, ClusterSamples) were evaluated with VDJtools, and phylogenetic trees were built with CLCbio workbench. A clone was classed as expanded if it had 8 or more unique UMIs, a cutoff based on coefficient-of-variation modelling across technical triplicates. TCRdb trimmed the raw reads at Q25, called clones with MiXCR and kept productive beta chains. Every distinct CDR3 protein forms one entry, paired with its most common genes and DNA. These V and J calls originate from TCRdb's pipeline instead of the authors' own analysis. The sample table lists fewer than 90,000 distinct CDR3 sequences, about 10% of them with a count of one. The ten most abundant clones make up around a tenth of the sample.

Sequences were obtained from PBMCs. The TCR was taken from a man aged 25 to 40 in good health.

The bases read TGCGCCAGCAGCTTGAGAGGGGAGGGGACTGAAGCTTTCTTT. Its translation reads: CASSLRGEGTEAFF. The sequence joins TRBV5-1 to TRBJ1-1, with a tentative D gene TRBD1 over 5 matching bases. Based on the germline V gene, the CDR1 and CDR2 sequences are SGHRS and YFSETQ. V is reduced by 1 base and J by 5 bases, leaving a spacing of 12 bases between them. CDR3 length: 14 amino acids, cysteine to phenylalanine. The kept DNA is CDR3 alone, 42 bases in frame from the first base.